This TCR beta chain was identified in a study of T cell responses to AZD1222 COVID-19 vaccine (dated by TCRdb to 2020 to 2022). Some background on the complete study: AZD1222 recipients whose second dose came at about 4 weeks and those whose second dose came at about 12 weeks were combined into one group, since spike-specific TCR depth and breadth did not differ between the two schedules. Trial participants were enrolled by age into 18-55, 56-69 and 70-plus year subgroups, with about 150, 27 and 61 TCR-sequenced participants respectively. TCR sequencing covered about 230 trial participants: 200 to 220 given two doses of AZD1222 and 26 given two doses of MenACWY control vaccine.

The CDR3 regions of human TCRbeta chains were subjected to immunosequencing. Regarding the original processing steps: Repertoire TCRs were checked for matches against a reference library of SARS-CoV-2-specific TCRs that had been generated using the MIRA antigen-specificity platform. Breadth was defined as the fraction of unique TCRs that were SARS-CoV-2-associated, and depth was defined as the fraction of total T cells that were SARS-CoV-2-associated. Using the MIRA data, every spike-specific TCR was mapped to the spike region that the TCR reacted to and assigned to either a CD4 or a CD8 class. Log10-transformed breadth and depth values were compared by one-way ANOVA with Sidak's multiple comparisons tests. In its TCRdb copy, this immuneACCESS table keeps in-frame sequences only and misses some clones. Where compared with another copy, unresolved V genes explain less than half of these, and the others have no known cause. The V and J calls and clone size were taken over from that table, and D and trimming were inferred from the DNA. This sample lists some 150,000 clones; about 93% were detected once. The ten largest clones represent about 8.6% of the sample.

The meaning of the sample's time point label: baseline before first vaccination. The vaccinee samples were drawn from two UK trials, COV001 and COV002, one of which was a single-blind randomized controlled phase 2/3 trial testing AZD1222 (ChAdOx1 nCoV-19) in healthy adults. Trial participant PBMC samples were collected at day 0 and day 28 after the second dose for TCRbeta chain sequencing. Here V drops 2 bases and J drops 7 bases, and the junction holds 2 bases not matched to any gene. As encoded in the germline V gene, CDR1 is LGHNA while CDR2 is YNFKEQ. Reading from cysteine to phenylalanine, the CDR3 counts 14 amino acids. The sequence is cut down to CDR3 DNA, 42 bases in frame from base 1. What the study reported, not specific to this receptor: No day 14 peak-response samples were available, so repertoires were characterized only after the peak T cell response. A significant rise in spike-specific TCR breadth and depth was observed after two AZD1222 doses relative to day 0 and relative to MenACWY recipients. Epitopes outside the regions mutated in the B.1.351 and B.1.1.7 variants were reportedly recognized by nearly half of the unique spike-specific TCRs. Conclusions about previously exposed vaccinees were limited because only a handful of AZD1222 recipients were SARS-CoV-2 seropositive at baseline. Participants were mostly white British, with more females than males. The authors suggested clonal diversity may have been underestimated. CD4 TCRs associated with the vaccine covered the entire spike protein, and the dominant responses were in regions 160-218 and 743-854. In the small 56-69-year group, the increase in depth fell short of significance, most likely because of low power.

In regard to this clone: Which antigen it targets is not known. No base quality values were provided; no much bigger clone lies one nucleotide off.

The material sequenced was peripheral blood, taken on day 0 of AZD1222 vaccination. The chain is assembled from TRBV4-2 and TRBJ2-2, and 9 bases in between align with TRBD1. This TCR was sampled from an adult in good health. The CDR3 region: CASSQRQGDGELFF. The DNA sequence is as follows: TGTGCCAGCAGCCAAAGACAGGGGGACGGGGAGCTGTTTTTT.